This T cell receptor (beta chain) appears in the sequencing data of a study of identical twins (TCRdb year 2016). Background for the entire study: To test whether fetal clonotypes persist, this study deep-sequenced TCR alpha and beta repertoires from monozygotic twins, from unrelated adults of various ages, and from cord blood. To rule out contamination, replicate twin experiments were performed at different times with different library preparation protocols.

This clonotype was observed many times. Its recognized antigen is unknown. No per-base quality is available; no much larger clone lies one base away. Every donor was a healthy Caucasian. The twin cohort consisted of three pairs of female monozygotic twins, all aged roughly 18 to 29 years. RNA for TCR libraries was isolated from peripheral blood mononuclear cells. The library was generated by 5' RACE. Reads for this sample came from an Illumina HiSeq 2000. Template switching added a universal primer binding site, and the final cDNA carried a unique molecular identifier that allowed TCR cDNA molecules to be counted accurately. Specific primers in the conserved constant-segment region were used to synthesize first-strand cDNA for the TCR alpha and beta chains. To control for contamination, every cDNA library was double barcoded, receiving both a SMART-Mk sample barcode and Illumina barcodes. TruSeq adapter sequences and Illumina sample barcodes were added in two successive PCR steps. Sequencing of the TCR alpha and beta cDNA libraries was done on the Illumina HiSeq platform using custom primers. In the paper's pipeline: MiGEC processed the raw reads to extract unique molecular identifiers, while MiXCR was used to determine the CDR3 positions. For each individual, recombination models were inferred using an EM algorithm with the repgenHMM and IGoR tools. Shared clonotype analysis was performed with the tcR package in R, normalizing sharing by the product of cloneset sizes. Out-of-frame nonproductive sequences were analyzed to study raw recombination free of thymic and clonal selection effects. TCRdb reprocessed the public reads (quality trimming at Q25 with fastp, clone calling with MiXCR) and kept in-frame beta chains. Each record represents a unique CDR3 protein, reported with the most common genes and DNA among its rows. What appears here as the V and J calls and clone size reflects TCRdb's work, not the paper's. This sample gives around 570,000 distinct CDR3 sequences in total; nearly 10% of them show up just once. The ten top clones hold more than 2.5% of the sample.

Including the terminal cysteine and phenylalanine, the CDR3 comprises 14 residues. The entry retains the CDR3 DNA only, 42 bases that are in frame from base 1. The germline V gene gives CDR1 as SGHAT and CDR2 as FQNNGV. Trimming removed 6 bases from V and 4 bases from J, leaving 13 bases between the germline ends. The research as a whole found: Because the same donors could not be followed over many years, the conclusions depended on cross-sectional statistical analysis. Recombination models systematically underestimated out-of-frame TCR alpha sharing in monozygotic twins but agreed with sharing between unrelated individuals. Fewer insertions were carried by abundant cord blood beta clonotypes, a similar but weaker trend appeared in young adult naive repertoires, and no such trend appeared in memory repertoires. In beta out-of-frame sequences, excess twin sharing was weaker, because having fewer shared sequences lowered the signal-to-noise ratio. Out-of-frame TCR alpha sequences shared between twins showed an excess of low generation-probability sequences compared with coincidental sharing between unrelated individuals. Zero-insertion analyses could be partly confounded by invariant T cells such as MAIT and iNKT, although diverse VJ usage argued against such confounding for most clonotypes.

The same sample was also used in a study of yellow fever vaccine responses in identical twins. According to the second study: According to the authors, in identical twins the way T cells responded to vaccination appeared partly convergent and partly personalized. In the study, vaccine-responding T cell clones were precisely tracked in identical twins.

The chain links TRBV11-2 with TRBJ2-1, with the D gene uncertain. The source is a woman under 30 in good health. Sample: PBMCs. The CDR3 is CASSSKGLYNEQFF. The DNA reads as follows: TGTGCCAGCAGTTCAAAGGGCTTATACAATGAGCAGTTCTTC.